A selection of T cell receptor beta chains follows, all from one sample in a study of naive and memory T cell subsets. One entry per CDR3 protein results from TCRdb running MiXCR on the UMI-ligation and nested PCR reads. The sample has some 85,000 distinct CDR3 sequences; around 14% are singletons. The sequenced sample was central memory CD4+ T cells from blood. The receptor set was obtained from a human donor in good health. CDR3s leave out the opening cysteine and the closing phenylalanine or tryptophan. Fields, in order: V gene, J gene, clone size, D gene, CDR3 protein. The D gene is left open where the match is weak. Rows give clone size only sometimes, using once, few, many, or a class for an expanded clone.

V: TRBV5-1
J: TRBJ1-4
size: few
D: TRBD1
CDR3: ASSPRQGELEKLF

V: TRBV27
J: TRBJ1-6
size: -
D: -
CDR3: ASSLSPGHNSPLH

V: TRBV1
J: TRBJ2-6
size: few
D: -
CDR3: TSSQDGLSGTSVSGANVLT

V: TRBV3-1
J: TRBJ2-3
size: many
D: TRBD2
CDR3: ASTTRLAGADTQY

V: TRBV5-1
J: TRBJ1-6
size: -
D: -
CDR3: ASSFGAGENSPLH

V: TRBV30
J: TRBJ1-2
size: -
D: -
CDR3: AWSVGDGGYT

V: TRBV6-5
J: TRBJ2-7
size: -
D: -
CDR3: ASRRGTRSSYEQY

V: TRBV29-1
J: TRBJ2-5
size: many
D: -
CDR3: SVVSGQETQY

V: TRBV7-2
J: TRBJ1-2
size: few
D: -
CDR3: ASSLGGGGNYGYT

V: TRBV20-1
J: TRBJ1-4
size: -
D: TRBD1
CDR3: SAPRQGPNEKLF

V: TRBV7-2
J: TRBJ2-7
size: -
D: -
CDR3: ASSPGMSYEQY

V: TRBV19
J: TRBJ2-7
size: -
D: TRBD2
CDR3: ASSTSGTSGRGEQY

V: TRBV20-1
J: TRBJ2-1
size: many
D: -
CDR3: SARDHPGYDNEQF

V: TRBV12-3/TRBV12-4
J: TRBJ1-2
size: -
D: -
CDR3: ASSFSPARGYT

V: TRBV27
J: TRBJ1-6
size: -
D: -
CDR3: ASSLRESSYNSPLH

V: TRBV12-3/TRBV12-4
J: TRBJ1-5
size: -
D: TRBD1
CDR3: ASSPRGQGGGGNQPQH

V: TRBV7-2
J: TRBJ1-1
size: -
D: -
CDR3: ASSLAGRSNTEAF

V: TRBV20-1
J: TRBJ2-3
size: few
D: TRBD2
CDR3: SARASGRRDTQY